These 27 T cell receptor beta chains came from one sample sequenced in a study of PD-1 and CTLA-4 blockade in melanoma. Using immunoSEQ multiplex PCR, the repertoire was profiled, and TCRdb retains in-frame clones only, with some absent. The repertoire has 15,000 to 20,000 clones, 65% to 85% of them found once; the top ten carry 15% to 20%. Sequenced material: CD8+ T cells from peripheral blood, taken before anti-PD-1 treatment. The source of these receptors is a human donor with melanoma.

The chain couples TRBV27 to TRBJ2-7; 7 nucleotides agree with TRBD2. The junction had 4 bases not matched to a gene; V was cut back by 2 bases and J by 3 bases. Germline V gives CDR1 MNHEY, CDR2 SMNVEV (reference sequence). CDR3 length equals 14 residues. In DNA form, the CDR3 reads TGTGCCAGCAGTTTAGGGACTAAGGGCTACGAGCAGTACTTC. Translating gives CASSLGTKGYEQYF.

This sequence joins TRBV7-8 and TRBJ2-3, with a tentative D call TRBD2 (6 bases). The CDR3 totals 15 residues. Trimming removed 5 bases at V and 5 bases at J, with 17 bases between. Germline-derived CDR1 and CDR2 are SGHVS and FQNEAQ. For the CDR3, the DNA is TGTGCCAGCAGCCCGACTAGGGCGGGGAGAGATACGCAGTATTTT. This sequence encodes CASSPTRAGRDTQYF.

In its sample, this clone was seen a few times. The chain joins TRBV4-1 to TRBJ1-5; D perhaps matches TRBD1 (6 bases). This CDR3 region has 14 residues. Germline V gives CDR1 MGHRA, CDR2 YSYEKL. The V end was cut by 0 bases, the J end by 9 bases, with 12 bases between. CDR3 DNA sequence: TGCGCCAGCAGCCAAGATAAGGAAGGGGGGCCCCAGCATTTT. As protein: CASSQDKEGGPQHF.

The table lists this clone with a few counts. The chain uses TRBV19 and TRBJ2-3; 11 bases are shared with TRBD2. CDR1 is LNHDA and CDR2 is SQIVND in the germline V gene (reference sequence). The J segment lost 2 bases and the V segment lost 7 bases, leaving 5 bases of the junction unmatched. This CDR3 has 15 residues. CDR3 residues: CASMASGGPTDTQYF. The CDR3, as DNA: TGTGCCAGTATGGCTAGCGGGGGGCCCACAGATACGCAGTATTTT.

This chain links TRBV29-1 with TRBJ1-1; TRBD1 is a possible D gene (5 bases). Looked up from germline, CDR1 is SQVTM and CDR2 is ANQGSEA. V gave up 1 base and J gave up 3 bases, with 9 bases separating them. The CDR3 loop spans 13 amino acids. The CDR3 spells CSVEGGGDTEAFF. In DNA, the CDR3 is TGCAGCGTTGAAGGGGGCGGCGACACTGAAGCTTTCTTT.

The J gene is TRBJ1-1, the V gene TRBV6-2 or TRBV6-3, with a weak D call TRBD1 (6 bases). V dropped 6 bases and J dropped 5 bases, with 16 bases sitting between them. Germline V CDR1 and CDR2: MNHEY, SVGEGT. The CDR3 loop spans 14 amino acids. CDR3 bases: TGTGCCAGCAGCCCCGGGGGGGCATGGACTGAAGCTTTCTTT. Protein product: CASSPGGAWTEAFF.

This chain uses TRBV15 with TRBJ1-5; perhaps TRBD1 as D (5 bases). The CDR3 has 15 residues. Looked up from germline, CDR1 is LNHNV and CDR2 is YYDKDF (reference sequence). V gave up 0 bases and J gave up 6 bases, with 12 bases separating them. CDR3 DNA: TGTGCCACCAGCAGAGAAGTGGGGCCGGCTCAGCCCCAGCATTTT. Translation: CATSREVGPAQPQHF.

This clone was picked up a small number of times. The chain combines TRBV6-5 with TRBJ2-2, with 9 bases identical to TRBD2. Losses at the gene ends were 6 bases for V and 1 base for J; bases not matched to a gene: 3. CDR1 is MNHEY, CDR2 SVGAGI, per germline. The CDR3 is made up of 15 amino acids. The CDR3 DNA reads TGTGCCAGCAGGTGGACTAGCGAGAACACCGGGGAGCTGTTTTTT. This translates into CASRWTSENTGELFF.

The chain carries TRBV19 and TRBJ2-1, with 11 bases lining up with TRBD2. The germline gives CDR1 LNHDA, CDR2 SQIVND (reference sequence). J gave up 5 bases and V 2 bases, and 2 bases lay outside the gene matches. The CDR3 covers 15 residues. CDR3 sequence (DNA): TGTGCCAGTAGTATATTACTAGCGGGAGACAATGAGCAGTTCTTC. Translated, it gives CASSILLAGDNEQFF.

J is TRBJ1-4 and V is TRBV2, with D tentatively TRBD1 (5 bases). The germline CDR1 and CDR2 sequences are SNHLY and FYNNEI. V lost 0 bases and J 5 bases, leaving 10 bases between the germline ends. The CDR3 contains 15 residues. This chain's CDR3 is CASSEAQGENEKLFF. The CDR3 DNA reads as TGTGCCAGCAGTGAAGCGCAGGGAGAGAATGAAAAACTGTTTTTT. Full variable domain (outside the CDR3, taken from reference TRBV2 and TRBJ1-4): EPEVTQTPSHQVTQMGQEVILRCVPISNHLYFYWYRQILGQKVEFLVSFYNNEISEKSEIFDDQFSVERPDGSNFTLKIRSTKLEDSAMYFCASSEAQGENEKLFFGSGTQLSVL.

This rearrangement joins TRBV2 to TRBJ2-5; D might be TRBD1 (6 bases). The V and J ends lost 6 bases and 3 bases respectively, with 8 bases between them. This CDR3 is 12 amino acids long. Germline assignment: CDR1 SNHLY and CDR2 FYNNEI. The CDR3 loop reads CASRRTEETQYF. In DNA form, the CDR3 reads TGTGCCAGCAGGAGGACAGAAGAGACCCAGTACTTC.

CDR3: CASSQDSPNTEAFF. CDR3 sequence (DNA): TGTGCCAGCAGCCAAGACAGCCCGAACACTGAAGCTTTCTTT. The chain recombines TRBV2 with TRBJ1-1; the D gene is possibly TRBD1 (5 bases). CDR3 length: 14 residues. V was shortened by 6 bases and J by 1 base, with 12 bases between the two germline ends. Germline V lookup: CDR1 SNHLY, CDR2 FYNNEI. Supplemented by reference TRBV2 and TRBJ1-1, the full variable domain reads EPEVTQTPSHQVTQMGQEVILRCVPISNHLYFYWYRQILGQKVEFLVSFYNNEISEKSEIFDDQFSVERPDGSNFTLKIRSTKLEDSAMYFCASSQDSPNTEAFFGQGTRLTVV.

The genes are TRBV6-2 or TRBV6-3 and TRBJ2-1; D is unresolved. From germline, CDR1 is MNHEY and CDR2 SVGEGT. The ends were cut back, 0 bases at V and 6 bases at J, with 24 bases in the middle. The CDR3 has 19 amino acids. The CDR3 region is CASSYSPMIGVSIFNEQFF. CDR3 coding DNA: TGTGCCAGCAGTTACTCGCCGATGATTGGGGTTTCGATCTTCAATGAGCAGTTCTTC.

This chain joins TRBV29-1 and TRBJ1-1; tentatively, D is TRBD1 (5 bases). In germline, CDR1 is SQVTM, CDR2 ANQGSEA. CDR3 size: 12 residues. Trimming shortened V by 6 bases and J by 4 bases, and 12 bases separated the two germline ends. Here the CDR3 DNA reads TGCAGCGTCAGATTCGGGGCCACTGAAGCTTTCTTT. This codes for CSVRFGATEAFF.

This chain links TRBV14 with TRBJ2-1, with 9 bases identical to TRBD2. This CDR3 is built from 19 residues. With V trimmed by 1 base and J by 4 bases, 14 bases remained unmatched. The germline V gene has CDR1 SGHDN and CDR2 FVKESK. The DNA of the CDR3 is TGTGCCAGCAGCCAAGGCTACCTAGCGGGAACTGGAGGGTACAATGAGCAGTTCTTC. Translating gives CASSQGYLAGTGGYNEQFF.

The CDR3 region has the DNA TGTGCCAGCCAGTCCAACAATGAGCAGTTCTTC. Its translation is CASQSNNEQFF. J is TRBJ2-1 and V is TRBV7-9; D not certain. Trimming cost V 8 bases and J 5 bases, with 7 bases left between them. The length of the CDR3 is 11 residues. Looked up from germline, CDR1 is SEHNR and CDR2 is FQNEAQ (reference sequence).

Only one count was recorded for this clone. V is TRBV7-2 and J is TRBJ2-7; a weak D match, TRBD2 (5 bases). V shed 0 bases and J shed 0 bases, with 12 bases lying between them. The CDR3 length is 16 residues. Germline loops: CDR1 SGHTA, CDR2 FQGNSA. The CDR3 loop is CASSLAASWSSYEQYF. The CDR3 bases are TGTGCCAGCAGCTTAGCGGCTAGCTGGAGCTCCTACGAGCAGTACTTC.

The rearrangement links TRBV2 to TRBJ1-5; D remains unclear. This CDR3 is built from 14 residues. V lost 7 bases and J lost 1, with 11 bases in between. CDR1 is SNHLY, CDR2 FYNNEI, per germline. CDR3 bases: TGTGCCAGCACAAAGGCTGCCAGCAATCAGCCCCAGCATTTT. Translated: CASTKAASNQPQHF. The entire variable domain, with the rest obtained from reference TRBV2 and TRBJ1-5, is as follows: EPEVTQTPSHQVTQMGQEVILRCVPISNHLYFYWYRQILGQKVEFLVSFYNNEISEKSEIFDDQFSVERPDGSNFTLKIRSTKLEDSAMYFCASTKAASNQPQHFGDGTRLSIL.

V is TRBV5-6 and J is TRBJ1-6, with D hard to call. The CDR3 has 18 amino acids. CDR1 and CDR2 (germline): SGHDT, YYEEEE. The V and J ends lost 0 bases and 5 bases respectively, with 18 bases between them. The CDR3 nucleotides read TGTGCCAGCAGCTTGGCCCTGGGGAGCCCGGGAAATAATTCACCCCTCCACTTT. It yields the protein CASSLALGSPGNNSPLHF. The whole variable domain, filled in from reference TRBV5-6 and TRBJ1-6, reads DAGVTQSPTHLIKTRGQQVTLRCSPKSGHDTVSWYQQALGQGPQFIFQYYEEEERQRGNFPDRFSGHQFPNYSSELNVNALLLGDSALYLCASSLALGSPGNNSPLHFGNGTRLTVT.

The chain combines TRBV6-6 with TRBJ1-4, with 7 bases lining up with TRBD1. Germline values: CDR1 MNHNY, CDR2 SVGAGI (reference sequence). CDR3 length equals 12 residues. The V and J ends lost 10 bases and 8 bases, in that order; junction bases with no gene match: 7. Here the CDR3 reads CATEGAGEKLFF. DNA for the CDR3: TGTGCCACCGAGGGGGCAGGGGAAAAACTGTTTTTT.

V is TRBV28 and J is TRBJ2-5; possible D gene TRBD1, 6 bases. V lost 6 bases to trimming and J lost 1 base, with 15 bases between them. This CDR3 has 15 amino acids. Germline CDR1 is MDHEN and CDR2 is SYDVKM. CDR3 in DNA: TGTGCCAGCAGCCTATACAGGGAGACCCAAGAGACCCAGTACTTC. Protein: CASSLYRETQETQYF.

This sequence joins TRBV4-1 and TRBJ2-7; D is perhaps TRBD2 (6 bases). The V gene's germline CDR1 is MGHRA and CDR2 YSYEKL. Deletions cut 2 bases from V and 3 bases from J, with 14 bases between. The CDR3 loop spans 15 amino acids. CDR3 nucleotide sequence: TGCGCCAGCAGCCAAAACGAGGGACTGTACTACGAGCAGTACTTC. Protein sequence: CASSQNEGLYYEQYF.

CDR3 region: CASSVIGGGGNTIYF. The CDR3 DNA sequence: TGTGCCAGCAGCGTGATTGGGGGTGGCGGAAACACCATATATTTT. The chain carries TRBV5-4 and TRBJ1-3; D perhaps matches TRBD1 (5 bases). Trimming took off 4 bases at V and 4 bases at J, with 15 bases between the two ends. CDR1 SGHNT and CDR2 YYREEE come from the germline V gene (reference sequence). CDR3 size: 15 residues.

This clone came up once. This sequence joins TRBV19 and TRBJ1-5; tentatively, D is TRBD1 (6 bases). V was cut by 4 bases and J by 0 bases, with 10 bases left in between. Germline V gene sequence: CDR1 LNHDA, CDR2 SQIVND (reference sequence). The CDR3 is 15 amino acids. CDR3 coding DNA: TGTGCCAGTAGTAAAGTCAGGGGTAGCAATCAGCCCCAGCATTTT. It encodes CASSKVRGSNQPQHF.

The DNA of the CDR3 is TGTGCCAGCAGTTTTTTCATCAGAGTAAACACCGGGGAGCTGTTTTTT. Amino acid sequence: CASSFFIRVNTGELFF. This chain uses TRBV28 with TRBJ2-2; no firm D call. V gave up 3 bases and J gave up 2 bases, with 13 bases separating them. Germline CDR1 and CDR2: MDHEN and SYDVKM. The CDR3 loop spans 16 amino acids.

This clone was seen a handful of times. The chain recombines TRBV19 with TRBJ1-1; D ambiguous. CDR1 is LNHDA and CDR2 is SQIVND in the germline V gene (reference sequence). The CDR3 contains 13 residues. Trimming removed 3 bases from V and 1 base from J, with 6 bases in between. The CDR3 nucleotides are TGTGCCAGTAGTATTTTGGGGAACACTGAAGCTTTCTTT. Protein: CASSILGNTEAFF.

The rearrangement uses TRBV6-5 and TRBJ2-5, with D tentatively TRBD2 (5 bases). V lost 5 bases and J lost 5, with 12 bases in between. Germline CDR1 and CDR2: MNHEY and SVGAGI. The CDR3 spans 13 residues. The CDR3 nucleotides read TGTGCCAGCAGTAGACTATCTCAGGAGACCCAGTACTTC. Amino acid sequence: CASSRLSQETQYF.